The clone carrying this TCR gamma chain is large by share. CDR3 size: 11 residues. Germline trimming cut 1 base from V and 6 bases from J; bases unmatched to any gene: 0. Germline-derived CDR1 and CDR2 are EGSTGY and YDSYTSSV. The source of the sample is a study of gamma-delta chains in newborns, infants, children. Overall study: Microbial exposure reportedly drives polyclonal innate γδ T cell expansion after birth.

TCRdb reprocessed the reads using CATT. This sample carries roughly 700 gamma-chain clones, 1.5% to 2% of them seen once, and the ten largest clones take 11% to 15%. This chain connects TRGV4 to TRGJ1 or TRGJ2. The clonotype was recovered from a child who was a newborn, infant or young child, either healthy, febrile or measles-vaccinated (not recorded which). The material sequenced was blood. The CDR3 region is CATWDGYKKLF. The CDR3 coding sequence is TGTGCCACCTGGGATGGTTATAAGAAACTCTTT.